The entry below gives a single T cell receptor (beta chain) sequence along with its context. The PCR employed 60 Vbeta primers together with 13 Jbeta primers. This table comes from immunoSEQ multiplex PCR, and its TCRdb copy is limited to in-frame clones, with some not included. The sample includes approximately 190,000 clones, about 80% of them seen just once. The data originate from a study of cytomegalovirus exposure and HLA in healthy donors. There are 14 residues in the CDR3. V dropped 3 bases and J dropped 4 bases, with 10 bases sitting between them. CDR1 MDHEN and CDR2 SYDVKM come from the germline V gene.

The sequence came from a man in his forties or fifties in good health and CMV-seropositive. Sequenced: PBMCs. This chain links TRBV28 with TRBJ1-5; D perhaps matches TRBD1 (6 bases). Here the CDR3 reads CASSFGRGNQPQHF. As DNA, the CDR3 is TGTGCCAGCAGTTTTGGTAGGGGGAATCAGCCCCAGCATTTT.